This TCR beta chain was captured in a study of OX40 agonist ivuxolimab in advanced cancers. This CDR3 has 11 amino acids. The germline V gene encodes CDR1 ENHRY and CDR2 SYGVKD. Between the trimmed V and J ends, which lost 6 bases and 4 bases, there was a span of 6 bases. Libraries were prepared by immunoSEQ multiplex PCR; TCRdb keeps only in-frame clonotypes and omits some of them. The table lists more than 100,000 clones, around 95% of them singletons. Sequencing was performed on CD4+ or CD8+ T cells sorted from blood, taken in a trial of the OX40 agonist ivuxolimab. The source of this sequence is an adult with an advanced solid tumor such as melanoma, head and neck, liver or kidney cancer. The chain recombines TRBV10-3 with TRBJ1-2; D call uncertain. CDR3 in amino acids: CAIRTFYGYTF. The CDR3 DNA is TGTGCCATCAGGACATTCTATGGCTACACCTTC.